The text below deals with one T cell receptor (beta chain). This sample is part of a study of blood T cell repertoires in COVID-19. TCRdb's copy holds only in-frame clones and misses some; the assay was immunoSEQ multiplex PCR. The table includes 300,000 to 350,000 clones, 85% to 90% detected once. Enrollment of patients from Seattle took place during active infection, with longitudinal follow-up. CDR1 is SGHVS, CDR2 FNYEAQ, per germline. This CDR3 has 15 residues. V gave up 4 bases and J gave up 7 bases; unmatched junction bases: 7. J is TRBJ1-5 and V is TRBV7-6; 10 bases align to TRBD1. This clonotype originated in a woman aged 45-65 years with COVID-19, enrolled during active disease. Sequenced sample: peripheral blood. DNA for the CDR3: TGTGCCAGCAGCTCCGGACAGGGGGGACTGCAGCCCCAGCATTTT. This translates into CASSSGQGGLQPQHF.